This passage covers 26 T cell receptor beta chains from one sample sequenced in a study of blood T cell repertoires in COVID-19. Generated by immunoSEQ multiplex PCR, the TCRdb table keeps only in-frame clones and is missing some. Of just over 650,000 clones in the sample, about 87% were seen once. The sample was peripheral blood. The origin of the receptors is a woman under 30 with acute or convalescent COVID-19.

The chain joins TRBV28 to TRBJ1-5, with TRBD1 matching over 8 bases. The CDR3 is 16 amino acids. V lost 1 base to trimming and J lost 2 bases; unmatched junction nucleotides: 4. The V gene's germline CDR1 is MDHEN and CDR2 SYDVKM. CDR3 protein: CASSLSGTGRNQPQHF. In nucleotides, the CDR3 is TGTGCCAGCAGTTTATCGGGGACAGGCCGCAATCAGCCCCAGCATTTT.

CDR3 in DNA: TGTGCCAGCAGAGCCGGGACAGGGGGAGAGACCCAGTACTTC. It specifies CASRAGTGGETQYF. The J gene is TRBJ2-5, the V gene TRBV6-5, with TRBD1 matching over 11 bases. V gave up 6 bases and J gave up 4 bases; unmatched junction bases: 4. CDR1 is MNHEY, CDR2 SVGAGI, per germline. The CDR3 extends over 14 amino acids.

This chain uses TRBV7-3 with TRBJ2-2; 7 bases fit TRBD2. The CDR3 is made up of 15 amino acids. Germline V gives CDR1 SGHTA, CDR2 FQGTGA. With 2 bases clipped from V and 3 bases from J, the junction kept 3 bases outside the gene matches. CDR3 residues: CASSLGRGYTGELFF. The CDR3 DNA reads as TGTGCCAGCAGCTTAGGGCGGGGGTACACCGGGGAGCTGTTTTTT.

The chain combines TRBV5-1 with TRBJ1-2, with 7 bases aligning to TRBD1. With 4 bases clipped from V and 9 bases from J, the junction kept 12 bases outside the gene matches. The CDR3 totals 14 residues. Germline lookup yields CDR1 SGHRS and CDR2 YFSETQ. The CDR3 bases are TGCGCCAGCAGCCCGTGGACAGGCCCCGGTAGCTACACCTTC. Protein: CASSPWTGPGSYTF.

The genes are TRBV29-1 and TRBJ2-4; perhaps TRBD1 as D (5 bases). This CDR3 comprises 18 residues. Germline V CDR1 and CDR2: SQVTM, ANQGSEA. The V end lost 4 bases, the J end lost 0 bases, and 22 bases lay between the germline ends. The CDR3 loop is CSVAGPGGAALAKNIQYF. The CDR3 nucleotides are TGCAGCGTTGCGGGCCCTGGTGGGGCAGCCTTAGCCAAAAACATTCAGTACTTC.

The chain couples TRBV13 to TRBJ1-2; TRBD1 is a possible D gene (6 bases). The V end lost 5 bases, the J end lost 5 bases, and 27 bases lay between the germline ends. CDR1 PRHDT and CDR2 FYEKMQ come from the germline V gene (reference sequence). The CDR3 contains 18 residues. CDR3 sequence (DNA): TGTGCCAGCAGCCGAAACTTTCGGGACATCGCCTTTCCGTATGGCTACACCTTC. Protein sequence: CASSRNFRDIAFPYGYTF.

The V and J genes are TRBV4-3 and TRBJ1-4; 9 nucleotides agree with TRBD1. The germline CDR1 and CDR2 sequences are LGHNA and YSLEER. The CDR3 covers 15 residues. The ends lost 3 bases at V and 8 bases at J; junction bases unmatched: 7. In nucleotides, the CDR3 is TGCGCCAGCAGCCAGGCCGGGACAGGGCTAGAAAAACTGTTTTTT. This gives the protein CASSQAGTGLEKLFF.

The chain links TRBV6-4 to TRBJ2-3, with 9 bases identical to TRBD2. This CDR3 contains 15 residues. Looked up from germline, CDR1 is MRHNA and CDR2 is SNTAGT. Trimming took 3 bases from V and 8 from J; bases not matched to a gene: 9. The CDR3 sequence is CASSEAGGGARTQYF. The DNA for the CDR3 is TGTGCCAGCAGTGAAGCCGGCGGGGGGGCCCGTACGCAGTATTTT.

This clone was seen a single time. The CDR3 loop is CASSTRPTGQSNYGYTF. DNA for the CDR3: TGTGCCAGCAGCACCCGACCAACGGGACAGTCCAACTATGGCTACACCTTC. The chain is built from TRBV9 and TRBJ1-2; TRBD1 matches 7 bases. The V gene's germline CDR1 is SGDLS and CDR2 YYNGEE. The CDR3 loop spans 17 amino acids. The trim removed 4 bases at V and 2 bases at J, leaving 14 bases unmatched. Complete variable domain (other parts from reference TRBV9 and TRBJ1-2): DSGVTQTPKHLITATGQRVTLRCSPRSGDLSVYWYQQSLDQGLQFLIQYYNGEERAKGNILERFSAQQFPDLHSELNLSSLELGDSALYFCASSTRPTGQSNYGYTFGSGTRLTVV.

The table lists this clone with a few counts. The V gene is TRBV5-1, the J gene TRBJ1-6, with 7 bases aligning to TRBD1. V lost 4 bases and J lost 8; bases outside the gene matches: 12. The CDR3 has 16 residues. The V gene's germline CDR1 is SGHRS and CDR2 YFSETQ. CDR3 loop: CASSVGVRGTYSPLHF. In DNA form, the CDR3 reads TGCGCCAGCAGCGTAGGGGTCAGGGGGACTTATTCACCCCTCCACTTT.

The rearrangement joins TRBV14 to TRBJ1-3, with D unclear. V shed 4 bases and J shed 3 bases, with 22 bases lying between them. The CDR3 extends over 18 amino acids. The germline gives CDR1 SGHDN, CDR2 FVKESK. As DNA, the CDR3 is TGTGCCAGCAGCCGAGCCTACGCGGGGAGCTTGGGTGGAAACACCATATATTTT. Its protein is CASSRAYAGSLGGNTIYF.

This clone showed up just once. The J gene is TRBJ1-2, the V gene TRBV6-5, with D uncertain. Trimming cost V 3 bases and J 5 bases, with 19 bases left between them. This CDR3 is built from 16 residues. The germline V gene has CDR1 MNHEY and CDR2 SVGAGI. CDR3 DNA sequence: TGTGCCAGCAGTTATGTGGGCCCAAGGCAAAGATATGGCTACACCTTC. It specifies CASSYVGPRQRYGYTF.

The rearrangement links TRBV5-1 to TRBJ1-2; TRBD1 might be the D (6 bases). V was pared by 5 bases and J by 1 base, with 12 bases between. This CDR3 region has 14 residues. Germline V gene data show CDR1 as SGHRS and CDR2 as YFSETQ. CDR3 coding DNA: TGCGCCAGCAGAAGTCCAGGGGTTAACTATGGCTACACCTTC. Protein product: CASRSPGVNYGYTF.

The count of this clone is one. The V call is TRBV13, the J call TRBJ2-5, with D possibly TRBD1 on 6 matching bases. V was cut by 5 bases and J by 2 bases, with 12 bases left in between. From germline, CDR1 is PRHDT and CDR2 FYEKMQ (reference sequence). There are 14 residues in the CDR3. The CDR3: CASSMDSVQETQYF. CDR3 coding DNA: TGTGCCAGCAGCATGGACAGTGTACAAGAGACCCAGTACTTC.

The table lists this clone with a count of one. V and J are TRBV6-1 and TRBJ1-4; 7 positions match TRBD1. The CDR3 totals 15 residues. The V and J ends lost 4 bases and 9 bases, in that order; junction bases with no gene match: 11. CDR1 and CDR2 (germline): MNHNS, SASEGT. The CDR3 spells CASSAATGNVKKLFF. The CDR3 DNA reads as TGTGCCAGCAGTGCAGCGACAGGGAATGTGAAAAAACTGTTTTTT.

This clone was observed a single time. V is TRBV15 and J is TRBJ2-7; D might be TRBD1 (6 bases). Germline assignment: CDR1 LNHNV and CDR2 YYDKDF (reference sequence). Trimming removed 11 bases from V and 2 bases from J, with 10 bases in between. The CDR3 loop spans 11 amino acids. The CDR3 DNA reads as TGTGCCGCTGGGGGCACCTACGAGCAGTACTTC. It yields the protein CAAGGTYEQYF.

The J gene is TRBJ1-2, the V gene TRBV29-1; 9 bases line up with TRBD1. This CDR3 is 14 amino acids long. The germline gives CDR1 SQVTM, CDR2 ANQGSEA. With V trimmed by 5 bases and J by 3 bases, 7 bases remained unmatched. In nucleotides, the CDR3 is TGCAGCGTTTTGGGACAGGGTTATGACTATGGCTACACCTTC. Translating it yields CSVLGQGYDYGYTF.

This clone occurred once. CDR3 residues: CATRGTGGLTNTGELFF. As DNA, the CDR3 is TGTGCCACCAGAGGGACAGGGGGTCTCACTAACACCGGGGAGCTGTTTTTT. The chain combines TRBV24-1 with TRBJ2-2; 11 bases match TRBD1. CDR1 KGHDR and CDR2 SFDVKD come from the germline V gene. The V gene end was trimmed by 7 bases and the J gene end by 2 bases; junction bases not matched to a gene: 8. This CDR3 is 17 amino acids long.

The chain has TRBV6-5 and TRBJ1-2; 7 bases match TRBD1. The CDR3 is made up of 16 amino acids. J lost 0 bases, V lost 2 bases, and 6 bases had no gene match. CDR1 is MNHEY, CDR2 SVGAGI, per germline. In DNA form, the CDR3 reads TGTGCCAGCAGTTACCTGCGGACAGGAGCTAACTATGGCTACACCTTC. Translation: CASSYLRTGANYGYTF.

CDR3 sequence: CASSLAAGTGVFDEQFF. Here the CDR3 DNA reads TGTGCCAGCAGCTTAGCGGCGGGGACAGGTGTTTTCGATGAGCAGTTCTTC. V gene TRBV7-9 combines with J gene TRBJ2-1; 8 bases match TRBD1. The germline V gene encodes CDR1 SEHNR and CDR2 FQNEAQ (reference sequence). This CDR3 spans 17 amino acids. After removal of 0 bases from V and 8 bases from J, the junction contained 12 bases not matched to a gene. The full variable domain, its missing parts supplied by reference TRBV7-9 and TRBJ2-1, is DTGVSQNPRHKITKRGQNVTFRCDPISEHNRLYWYRQTLGQGPEFLTYFQNEAQLEKSRLLSDRFSAERPKGSFSTLEIQRTEQGDSAMYLCASSLAAGTGVFDEQFFGPGTRLTVL.

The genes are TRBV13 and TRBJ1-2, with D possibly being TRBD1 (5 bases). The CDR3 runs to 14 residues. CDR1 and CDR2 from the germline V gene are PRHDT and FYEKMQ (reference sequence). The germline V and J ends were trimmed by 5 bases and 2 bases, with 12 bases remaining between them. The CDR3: CASSIGAGNYGYTF. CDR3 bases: TGTGCCAGCAGCATTGGGGCAGGGAACTATGGCTACACCTTC.

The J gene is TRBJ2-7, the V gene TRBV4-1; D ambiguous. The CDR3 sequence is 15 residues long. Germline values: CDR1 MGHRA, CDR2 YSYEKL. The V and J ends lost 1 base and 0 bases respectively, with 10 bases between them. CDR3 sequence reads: CASSQGSGSSYEQYF. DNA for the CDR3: TGCGCCAGCAGCCAAGGGTCAGGAAGCTCCTACGAGCAGTACTTC.

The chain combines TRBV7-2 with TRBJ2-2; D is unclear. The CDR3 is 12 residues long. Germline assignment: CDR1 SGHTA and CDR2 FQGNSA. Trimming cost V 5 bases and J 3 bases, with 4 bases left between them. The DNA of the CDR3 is TGTGCCAGCAGCCGGTACACCGGGGAGCTGTTTTTT. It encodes CASSRYTGELFF.

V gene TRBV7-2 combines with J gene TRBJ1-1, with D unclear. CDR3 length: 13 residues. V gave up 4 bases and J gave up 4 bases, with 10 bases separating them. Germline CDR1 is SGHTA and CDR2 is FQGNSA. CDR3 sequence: CASSYRRTTEAFF. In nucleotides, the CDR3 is TGTGCCAGCAGCTATAGGAGAACCACTGAAGCTTTCTTT.

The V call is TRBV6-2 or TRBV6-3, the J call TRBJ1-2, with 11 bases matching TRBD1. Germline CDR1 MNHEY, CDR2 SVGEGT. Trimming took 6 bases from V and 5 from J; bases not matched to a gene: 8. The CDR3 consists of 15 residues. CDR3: CASSPWTGGLYGYTF. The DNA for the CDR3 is TGTGCCAGCAGCCCCTGGACAGGGGGCCTTTATGGCTACACCTTC.

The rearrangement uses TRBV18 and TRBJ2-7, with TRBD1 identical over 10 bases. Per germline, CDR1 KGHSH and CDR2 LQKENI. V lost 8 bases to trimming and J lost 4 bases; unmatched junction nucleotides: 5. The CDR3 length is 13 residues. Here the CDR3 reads CASARQGAYEQYF. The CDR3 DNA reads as TGTGCCAGCGCCCGACAGGGGGCGTACGAGCAGTACTTC.